This T cell receptor (beta chain) originates from a study of CD8 T cells in Susac syndrome (dated by TCRdb to between 2018 and 2021). Looking at the study overall: Of the Susac syndrome patients who were sequenced, roughly 8 were in clinical remission while six had clinically active disease. Susac syndrome patients were therapy-naive, on corticosteroids (some also receiving IVIg), or on IVIg alone at blood withdrawal. Whether CD8+ T cell activation and differentiation in Susac syndrome was antigen driven was tested using repertoire sequencing.

To note about this clonotype: Which antigen it targets is not known. Per-nucleotide qualities are absent, and no much larger clonotype sits a single base away.

RNA was extracted with the RNeasy kit and 0.5 to 1 ug was reverse transcribed using random hexamers. TCR beta CDR3 regions were amplified with the immunoSEQ multiplex PCR assay covering 54 Vbeta and 13 Jbeta segments. Bias from PCR amplification was corrected by using a synthetic template baseline for primer optimization and for computational correction. In the original analysis: Reads were annotated to V, D and J genes per IMGT and analyzed with immunoSEQ Analyzer, keeping only productive sequences. Clonality was calculated as one minus the Shannon entropy normalized by log2 of the number of productive unique sequences. Public and private clones were assessed among the 100 most prevalent clones of each patient and control. Clones were defined as Susac-specific if absent from the healthy and MS cohorts, from 1052 published viral clones and from other ImmuneACCESS disease sequences. Through fastp at Q25 and MiXCR, TCRdb rebuilt clones from the public reads, retaining in-frame beta chains. Identical CDR3 proteins give one entry, which carries the most common genes and DNA. The V and J calls here are based on TCRdb, not the publication. Here the sample has around 170,000 distinct CDR3 sequences; under 95% occur a single time. Together, the top ten hold more than 0.095% of the sample.

Here is what the overall study found, with its caveats: The number of individuals in the TCR sequencing and HLA analysis was recognized as being relatively small. No clonal expansion was detected in the CD4+ T cell repertoire of Susac syndrome patients.

V drops 1 base and J drops 9 bases, leaving 16 bases in between. Measured from the cysteine to the phenylalanine, the CDR3 is 14 residues long. The entry retains the CDR3 DNA only, 42 bases that are in frame from base 1. CDR1 is given as SGHNT and CDR2 as YYREEE, both from the germline V gene (reference sequence). Peripheral blood CD8+ and CD4+ T cells from healthy donors, Susac syndrome patients and multiple sclerosis patients were profiled using high-throughput TCR beta sequencing. Susac syndrome patients met recently defined diagnostic criteria for definite or probable disease. CD8+ TEMRA cells were enriched by FACS, while bulk CD8+ and CD4+ T cells were purified by magnetic negative isolation. Blood was drawn into EDTA tubes, processed within 24 hours, and PBMCs were isolated by density gradient centrifugation. PBMCs intended for TCR sequencing were cryopreserved in liquid nitrogen and were subsequently thawed in a 37 degrees C water bath. The sorted or isolated CD4+, CD8+ and CD8+ TEMRA cells had a purity of 90% or higher.

The sequencing input was CD4+ T cells from PBMCs. This clonotype was sampled from a human donor with Susac syndrome. This chain joins TRBV5-4 to TRBJ2-5; D gene: possibly TRBD2, on 5 matching bases. The base sequence is TGTGCCAGCAGCTTGTGGGGAACCCTGGAGGCCCAGTACTTC. The encoded protein is CASSLWGTLEAQYF.